A selection of T cell receptor beta chains follows, all from one sample in a study of shared clonotypes between healthy human individuals. Clones were sequenced by immunoSEQ multiplex PCR, and TCRdb holds only the in-frame ones, with some missing. The table shows 2 million to 2.5 million clones, with approximately 95% occurring only once. Sequencing was performed on naive CD8+ T cells sorted from blood. These receptor sequences come from a man younger than 35 in good health. CDR3s include the opening cysteine and the closing phenylalanine or tryptophan. Fields, in order: V gene, clone size, D gene, J gene, CDR3 DNA, CDR3 protein. A D gene is named only where the DNA matches it firmly. The size field is filled for only some rows; it gives once, few, many or a size class.

>TRBV7-9|.|.|TRBJ2-2
TGTGCCAGCAGCCCCCCTACACCGAACACCGGGGAGCTGTTTTTT
CASSPPTPNTGELFF
>TRBV4-1|.|.|TRBJ2-7
TGCGCCAGCAGCCAAGGGGGCGGGGCCCCCTACGAGCAGTACTTC
CASSQGGGAPYEQYF
>TRBV27|.|.|TRBJ2-1
TGTGCCAGCAGTTTATCGCTGGCAGGTCACGATGAGCAGTTCTTC
CASSLSLAGHDEQFF
>TRBV5-6|.|.|TRBJ2-7
TGTGCCAGCAGCTTGGGGGCGGGGAGAGACCACGAGCAGTACTTC
CASSLGAGRDHEQYF
>TRBV11-2|.|.|TRBJ2-1
TGTGCCAGCAGCCCCCCAACGGGAGACGATTACAATGAGCAGTTCTTC
CASSPPTGDDYNEQFF
>TRBV6-1|.|TRBD2|TRBJ2-1
TGTGCCAGCAGTGAGTGGACTAGCGTTCCGGCTGAGCAGTTCTTC
CASSEWTSVPAEQFF
>TRBV5-4|.|TRBD1|TRBJ1-2
TGTGCCAGCAGCATTAAACAGGGGACGGTTGCTGGCTACACCTTC
CASSIKQGTVAGYTF
>TRBV9|.|TRBD2|TRBJ2-3
TGTGCCAGCAGCGTAAGGGCGGGAGGGCCGACAGATACGCAGTATTTT
CASSVRAGGPTDTQYF
>TRBV27|.|TRBD2|TRBJ2-1
TGTGCCAGCCCCCGGACTAGCGGGAGGGCCAATGAGCAGTTCTTC
CASPRTSGRANEQFF
>TRBV19|.|.|TRBJ2-7
TGTGCCAGTAGTATGGGTCCTTCAACCAACGAGCAGTACTTC
CASSMGPSTNEQYF
>TRBV9|.|.|TRBJ2-7
TGTGCCAGCAGCGTAGAGGGTAGCTCCTACGAGCAGTACTTC
CASSVEGSSYEQYF
>TRBV7-9|once|TRBD2|TRBJ2-7
TGTGCCAGCAGCCGAGGGACTAGCGGCCCCTTGTACTACGAGCAGTACTTC
CASSRGTSGPLYYEQYF
>TRBV9|.|.|TRBJ1-2
TGTGCCAGCAGCGTAGATTTAGGACAACTTAACTATGGCTACACCTTC
CASSVDLGQLNYGYTF
>TRBV14|.|.|TRBJ2-7
TGTGCCAGCAGCCATCTCGGGGAGAGTTCCTACGAGCAGTACTTC
CASSHLGESSYEQYF
>TRBV27|.|TRBD2|TRBJ2-3
TGTGCCAGCAGTCGACTAGCGGGAGGGAGCACAGATACGCAGTATTTT
CASSRLAGGSTDTQYF
>TRBV27|.|.|TRBJ1-2
TGTGCCAGCAGTTTGGGAGCCTATGGCTACACCTTC
CASSLGAYGYTF
>TRBV4-3|.|TRBD1|TRBJ2-2
TGCGCCAGCAGCCATCCCCGTACAGGGGGTGGCACCGGGGAGCTGTTTTTT
CASSHPRTGGGTGELFF
>TRBV7-8|.|.|TRBJ2-5
TGTGCCAGCAGTATCTCAGAGACAGAGACGATCCAAGAGACCCAGTACTTC
CASSISETETIQETQYF
>TRBV4-3|.|TRBD2|TRBJ2-1
TGCGCCAGCAGCCAAGGACTAGCGGGAACATACAATGAGCAGTTCTTC
CASSQGLAGTYNEQFF
>TRBV6-5|.|.|TRBJ2-1
TGTGCCAGCAGTACGCGACCTAGCTCCTACAATGAGCAGTTCTTC
CASSTRPSSYNEQFF
>TRBV28|.|.|TRBJ2-1
TGTGCCAGCAGTTTCAGGGTGGATGAGCAGTTCTTC
CASSFRVDEQFF
>TRBV4-1|.|.|TRBJ1-2
TGCGCCAGCAGCCGCACACAGGAGAACTACTATGGCTACACCTTC
CASSRTQENYYGYTF
>TRBV28|.|TRBD2|TRBJ2-1
TGTGCCAGCACACTCCTGCGGGGGGGCGAAGGAAACAATGAGCAGTTCTTC
CASTLLRGGEGNNEQFF
>TRBV5-1|.|.|TRBJ1-1
TGCGCCAGCAGCTTGTTGCCGGGACTAAGCTCTGAAGCTTTCTTT
CASSLLPGLSSEAFF
>TRBV4-1|.|.|TRBJ2-3
TGCGCCAGCAGCCAAGAGGCAGGGTATGGCACAGATACGCAGTATTTT
CASSQEAGYGTDTQYF
>TRBV5-4|.|TRBD1|TRBJ2-7
TGTGCCAGCAGCTTGTACAGGGGGTACGAGCAGTACTTC
CASSLYRGYEQYF
>TRBV5-1|.|.|TRBJ2-7
TGCGCCAGCAGTCCGGCGGGGAGCTCCTACGAGCAGTACTTC
CASSPAGSSYEQYF
>TRBV27|.|TRBD1|TRBJ1-1
TGTGCCAGCACATCGACAGGGTCCTTGGGGGAAGCTTTCTTT
CASTSTGSLGEAFF
>TRBV27|.|.|TRBJ2-5
TGTGCCAGCATAGGTGGAGTACCGGGGCCCCAAGAGACCCAGTACTTC
CASIGGVPGPQETQYF
>TRBV10-3|.|.|TRBJ2-1
TGTGCCATCAGTGAGAAGGGAGCAGGGGATGAGCAGTTCTTC
CAISEKGAGDEQFF
>TRBV27|.|TRBD1|TRBJ2-7
TGTGCCAGCAGTTTATCGAGGGGACAGGTACTGTACGAGCAGTACTTC
CASSLSRGQVLYEQYF
>TRBV6-1|.|TRBD1|TRBJ1-3
TGTGCCAGCAGTGAACAAGGTCTCAGGGGGCGTGGAAACACCATATATTTT
CASSEQGLRGRGNTIYF
>TRBV25-1|.|.|TRBJ2-7
TGTGCCAGCAGTGTAGGACAGACCTACGAGCAGTACTTC
CASSVGQTYEQYF
>TRBV11-2|.|.|TRBJ2-4
TGTGCCAGCAGCTTAGTGGCGGACAGCCTAGCCAAAAACATTCAGTACTTC
CASSLVADSLAKNIQYF
>TRBV10-2|.|TRBD1|TRBJ1-6
TGCGCCAGCAGGAACCGACAGGGCGATAATTCACCCCTCCACTTT
CASRNRQGDNSPLHF
>TRBV21-1|.|.|TRBJ2-1
TGTGCCACGCCGGCCGGGACTAGCGGGAGAGGGGGCTACAATGAGCAGTTCTTC
CATPAGTSGRGGYNEQFF